Listed below are T cell receptor beta chains from one sample, sequenced in a study of cytomegalovirus exposure and HLA in healthy donors. The protocol was immunoSEQ multiplex PCR, while the TCRdb copy is restricted to in-frame clones and leaves out a portion. The data show some 140,000 clones, approximately 84% seen once. Sequenced sample: PBMCs. These receptor sequences come from a woman aged 25 to 39 in good health and CMV-seronegative. The CDR3 runs from the conserved cysteine through the conserved F or W. D genes are given only for firm matches. Clone size is stated in some rows and not others, as once, few, many or a class when expanded.

DNA: TGTGCCAGCAGCTTAACGCGGGAGGAGACCCAGTACTTC
CDR3: CASSLTREETQYF
J: TRBJ2-5
V: TRBV7-3
size: .
D: TRBD2

DNA: TGCAGCGTTGAAAGACAGGGGGAAGAGACCCAGTACTTC
CDR3: CSVERQGEETQYF
J: TRBJ2-5
V: TRBV29-1
size: .
D: TRBD1

DNA: TGTGCCAGCAGCCCGCAAGGGGGGAACACTGAAGCTTTCTTT
CDR3: CASSPQGGNTEAFF
J: TRBJ1-1
V: TRBV7-3
size: .
D: .

DNA: TGTGCCAGCAGCAAAGAGGGCAGGGCTGATTCACCCCTCCACTTT
CDR3: CASSKEGRADSPLHF
J: TRBJ1-6
V: TRBV21-1
size: .
D: .

DNA: TGTGCCAGCAGTTACTCCTCCCGGGCGGGGGACACTGAAGCTTTCTTT
CDR3: CASSYSSRAGDTEAFF
J: TRBJ1-1
V: TRBV6-5
size: .
D: .

DNA: TGTGCCAGCTCACCTAGTGGGTCCCTACGGGACGAGCAGTACTTC
CDR3: CASSPSGSLRDEQYF
J: TRBJ2-7
V: TRBV18
size: .
D: .

DNA: TGTGCCAGCAGCTTATTCCCCATGGTATCCCTATACAATGAGCAGTTCTTC
CDR3: CASSLFPMVSLYNEQFF
J: TRBJ2-1
V: TRBV11-2
size: .
D: .

DNA: TGTGCCAGCAGCCAACGACCAGGGGATAGCGCCTACAATGAGCAGTTCTTC
CDR3: CASSQRPGDSAYNEQFF
J: TRBJ2-1
V: TRBV4-2
size: .
D: .

DNA: TGTGCCAGCAGGGGAACTAGCGGGAGCTCCTACAATGAGCAGTTCTTC
CDR3: CASRGTSGSSYNEQFF
J: TRBJ2-1
V: TRBV28
size: .
D: TRBD2

DNA: TGTGCCAGCAGTGAGTCCCGCAGGCAAGAGACCCAGTACTTC
CDR3: CASSESRRQETQYF
J: TRBJ2-5
V: TRBV2
size: once
D: .

DNA: TGTGCCAGCAGTTACGGTGCGGGCTACGAGCAGTACTTC
CDR3: CASSYGAGYEQYF
J: TRBJ2-7
V: TRBV6-6
size: .
D: .

DNA: TGTGCCAGCAGTTACGGGACAGACGGGACAAACATTCAGTACTTC
CDR3: CASSYGTDGTNIQYF
J: TRBJ2-4
V: TRBV6-5
size: .
D: TRBD1

DNA: TGTGCCAGCAGCAAGGGACTAGCGGGGGGGCAAGAGACCCAGTACTTC
CDR3: CASSKGLAGGQETQYF
J: TRBJ2-5
V: TRBV7-2
size: once
D: TRBD2

DNA: TGTGCCAGCACTTACGGCGGGGGGGCAGGAGGCTACACCTTC
CDR3: CASTYGGGAGGYTF
J: TRBJ1-2
V: TRBV7-9
size: .
D: .

DNA: TGTGCCTGGAGTGTAGGGGTAGGCTATGGCTACACCTTC
CDR3: CAWSVGVGYGYTF
J: TRBJ1-2
V: TRBV30
size: .
D: .

DNA: TGCGCCAGCAGCCACCTGTTCCCCGCAGGTCCCCCCTATGGCTACACCTTC
CDR3: CASSHLFPAGPPYGYTF
J: TRBJ1-2
V: TRBV4-3
size: .
D: .

DNA: TGCGCCAGCAGCGAACAAAACAATGAGCAGTTCTTC
CDR3: CASSEQNNEQFF
J: TRBJ2-1
V: TRBV5-1
size: .
D: .

DNA: TGTGCCAGCAGCGCAGGACAGGGCTATGGCTACACCTTC
CDR3: CASSAGQGYGYTF
J: TRBJ1-2
V: TRBV7-3
size: .
D: TRBD1

DNA: TGTGCCAGCAGCTCTGGGGGGGATCAGCCCCAGCATTTT
CDR3: CASSSGGDQPQHF
J: TRBJ1-5
V: TRBV7-9
size: once
D: .

DNA: TGCGCCAGCAGCTTGAAGAGCCCCACAGATACGCAGTATTTT
CDR3: CASSLKSPTDTQYF
J: TRBJ2-3
V: TRBV5-1
size: .
D: .

DNA: TGTGCCAGCAGTTTACTCCTTACGAACACCGGGGAGCTGTTTTTT
CDR3: CASSLLLTNTGELFF
J: TRBJ2-2
V: TRBV28
size: .
D: .

DNA: TGCGCCAGCAGCGAACGGACAGGACAAGAGACCCAGTACTTC
CDR3: CASSERTGQETQYF
J: TRBJ2-5
V: TRBV5-1
size: once
D: TRBD1

DNA: TGCGCCAGCAGCTCCACGGGACTAGACTACAATGAGCAGTTCTTC
CDR3: CASSSTGLDYNEQFF
J: TRBJ2-1
V: TRBV5-1
size: .
D: TRBD2

DNA: TGCGCCAGCAGAGGGACAGCGCAAGAGACCCAGTACTTC
CDR3: CASRGTAQETQYF
J: TRBJ2-5
V: TRBV5-1
size: .
D: TRBD1

DNA: TGTGCCAGCAGTGAGGGACTGAGGGTTTTCAGCACAGATACGCAGTATTTT
CDR3: CASSEGLRVFSTDTQYF
J: TRBJ2-3
V: TRBV2
size: once
D: .

DNA: TGTGCCAGCTCACCGATGGGCGGGACAGGGGGTATGAAGACCCAGTACTTC
CDR3: CASSPMGGTGGMKTQYF
J: TRBJ2-5
V: TRBV18
size: .
D: TRBD1

DNA: TGTGCCAGCAGCCGATTTGGACAGAGCTCCTACGAGCAGTACTTC
CDR3: CASSRFGQSSYEQYF
J: TRBJ2-7
V: TRBV6-5
size: .
D: .

DNA: TGCGCCAGCAGCCCCGGGACAGGGCTCTATGGCTACACCTTC
CDR3: CASSPGTGLYGYTF
J: TRBJ1-2
V: TRBV5-1
size: .
D: TRBD1

DNA: TGTGCCAGCAGTTTCACTTTGACAGGCCCGATCAATCAGCCCCAGCATTTT
CDR3: CASSFTLTGPINQPQHF
J: TRBJ1-5
V: TRBV27
size: .
D: .

DNA: TGTGCCAGCAGTGTCGGTGGAAACACCATATATTTT
CDR3: CASSVGGNTIYF
J: TRBJ1-3
V: TRBV2
size: few
D: .

DNA: TGTGCCAGCAGCTTCCGACGGGGGTCTAGCACAGATACGCAGTATTTT
CDR3: CASSFRRGSSTDTQYF
J: TRBJ2-3
V: TRBV7-6
size: .
D: .

DNA: TGTGCCAGCAGGCCCCCGGGGGACCCGCGAGGAGAGACCCAGTACTTC
CDR3: CASRPPGDPRGETQYF
J: TRBJ2-5
V: TRBV2
size: .
D: .

DNA: TGTGCCAGCAGCCTCCGGGACAGGGCCTACGAGCAGTACTTC
CDR3: CASSLRDRAYEQYF
J: TRBJ2-7
V: TRBV5-6
size: .
D: TRBD1

DNA: TGCGCCAGCAGCCAACTGACAGGGGCGGGTTCACCCCTCCACTTT
CDR3: CASSQLTGAGSPLHF
J: TRBJ1-6
V: TRBV4-3
size: .
D: TRBD1

DNA: TGTGCCAGCTCACGCCGGGGGGCCATCACATTATCTGGAAACACCATATATTTT
CDR3: CASSRRGAITLSGNTIYF
J: TRBJ1-3
V: TRBV18
size: .
D: .

DNA: TGTGCCACCAGCAGATCGATCTCGCGACAGGGCCGTAATTTCCAGCCCCAGCATTTT
CDR3: CATSRSISRQGRNFQPQHF
J: TRBJ1-5
V: TRBV15
size: .
D: TRBD1

DNA: TGTGCCAGCAGCGCCGGGACAGGGGGCTACGAGCAGTACTTC
CDR3: CASSAGTGGYEQYF
J: TRBJ2-7
V: TRBV2
size: .
D: TRBD1

DNA: TGCAGCGTTGCCGTCGGAGAGACCCAGTACTTC
CDR3: CSVAVGETQYF
J: TRBJ2-5
V: TRBV29-1
size: .
D: .

DNA: TGTGCCAGCTCTGGACAGGGGGCCGGGGAGCTGTTTTTT
CDR3: CASSGQGAGELFF
J: TRBJ2-2
V: TRBV2
size: .
D: TRBD1

DNA: TGTGCCAGCAGCTTTCTGGGACAGGGGGTTTGGGCCTATGGCTACACCTTC
CDR3: CASSFLGQGVWAYGYTF
J: TRBJ1-2
V: TRBV5-6
size: .
D: TRBD1

DNA: TGTGCCAGCAGTGAGAGGGGGGGGCTCATGTCCTATGGCTACACCTTC
CDR3: CASSERGGLMSYGYTF
J: TRBJ1-2
V: TRBV6-1
size: .
D: .

DNA: TGTGCCAGCAGCCCAGAGGGAGGACTAGCGGGTGAGAGGGTGAGCTACGAGCAGTACTTC
CDR3: CASSPEGGLAGERVSYEQYF
J: TRBJ2-7
V: TRBV9
size: .
D: TRBD2

DNA: TGTGCCAGCAGCCTGGGGGCTGGGAGCAATCAGCCCCAGCATTTT
CDR3: CASSLGAGSNQPQHF
J: TRBJ1-5
V: TRBV7-9
size: .
D: .